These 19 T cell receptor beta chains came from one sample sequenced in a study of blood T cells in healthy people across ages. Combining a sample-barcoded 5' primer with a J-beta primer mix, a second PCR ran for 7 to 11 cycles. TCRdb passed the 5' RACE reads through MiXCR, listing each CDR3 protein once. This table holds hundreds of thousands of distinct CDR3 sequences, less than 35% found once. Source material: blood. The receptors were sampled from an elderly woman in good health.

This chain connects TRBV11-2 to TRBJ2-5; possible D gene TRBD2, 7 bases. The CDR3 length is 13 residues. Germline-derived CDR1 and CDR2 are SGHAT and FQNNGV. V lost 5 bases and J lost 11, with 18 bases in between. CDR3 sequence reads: CASSTGGRNEQYF. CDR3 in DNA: TGTGCCAGCAGCACGGGGGGCCGTAATGAGCAGTACTTC.

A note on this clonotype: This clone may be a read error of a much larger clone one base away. CDR3 coding DNA: TGTGCCAACAGTTACTCTAAAGGACCGGGACAGAGCTACGAGCAGTACTTC. This translates into CANSYSKGPGQSYEQYF. This chain connects TRBV6-6 to TRBJ2-7; 7 bases line up with TRBD1. Germline loops: CDR1 MNHNY, CDR2 SVGAGI (reference sequence). This CDR3 has 17 amino acids.

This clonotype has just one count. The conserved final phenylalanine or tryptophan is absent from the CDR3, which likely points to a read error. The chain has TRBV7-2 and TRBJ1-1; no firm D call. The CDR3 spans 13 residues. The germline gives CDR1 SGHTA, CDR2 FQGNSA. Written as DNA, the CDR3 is TGTGCTAGCAGCTTAGAGGCAAACACTGAAGCTTTCGTT. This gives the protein CASSLEANTEAFV.

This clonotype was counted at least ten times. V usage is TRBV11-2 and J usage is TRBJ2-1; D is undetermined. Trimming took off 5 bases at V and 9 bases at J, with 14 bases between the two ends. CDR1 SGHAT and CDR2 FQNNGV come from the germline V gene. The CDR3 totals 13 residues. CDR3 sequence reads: CASSRRGLGEQFF. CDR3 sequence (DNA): TGTGCCAGCAGCCGACGTGGTCTTGGTGAGCAGTTCTTC.

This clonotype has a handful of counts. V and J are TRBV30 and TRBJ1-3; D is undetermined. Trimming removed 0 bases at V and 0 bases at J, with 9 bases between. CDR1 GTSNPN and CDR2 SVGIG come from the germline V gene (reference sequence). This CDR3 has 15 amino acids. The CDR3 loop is CAWSVGSSSGNTIYF. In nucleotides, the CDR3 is TGTGCCTGGAGTGTTGGCTCTAGCTCTGGAAACACCATATATTTT.

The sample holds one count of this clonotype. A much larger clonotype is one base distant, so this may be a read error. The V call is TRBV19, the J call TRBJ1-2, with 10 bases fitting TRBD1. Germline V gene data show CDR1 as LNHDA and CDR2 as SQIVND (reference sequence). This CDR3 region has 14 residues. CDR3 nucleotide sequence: TGTGCCAGTAGTGAGGGACAGGGGTACTATGACTACACCTTC. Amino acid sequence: CASSEGQGYYDYTF.

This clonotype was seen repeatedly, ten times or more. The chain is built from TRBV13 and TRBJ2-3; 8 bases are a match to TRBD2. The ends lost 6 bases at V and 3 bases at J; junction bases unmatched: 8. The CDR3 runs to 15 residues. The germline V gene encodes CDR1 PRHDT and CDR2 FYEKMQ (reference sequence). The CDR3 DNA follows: TGTGCCAGCAGTACACGGGGGGGCCAGACAGATACGCAGTATTTT. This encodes CASSTRGGQTDTQYF.

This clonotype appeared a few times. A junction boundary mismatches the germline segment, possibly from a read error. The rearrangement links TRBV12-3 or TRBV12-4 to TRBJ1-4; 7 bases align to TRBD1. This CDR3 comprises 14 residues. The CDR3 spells CASGQTGRNEKRFF. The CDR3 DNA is TGTGCCAGCGGGCAGACAGGGAGAAATGAAAAACGGTTTTTT.

CDR3 coding DNA: TGCAGTGCTACCTACGACAGGGGGCCTTTTGAAAAACTGTTTTTT. Its translation is CSATYDRGPFEKLFF. The J gene is TRBJ1-4, the V gene TRBV20-1, with 10 bases lining up with TRBD1. The CDR3 covers 15 residues. CDR1 is DFQATT, CDR2 SNEGSKA, per germline (reference sequence). V shed 4 bases and J 7 bases; nucleotides not matched to a gene: 9.

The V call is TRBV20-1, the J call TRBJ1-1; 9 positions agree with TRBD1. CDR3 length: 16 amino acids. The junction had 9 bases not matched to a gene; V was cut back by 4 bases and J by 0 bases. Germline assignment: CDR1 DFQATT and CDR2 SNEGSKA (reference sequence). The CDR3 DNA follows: TGCAGTGCTATCCCCTCGAGGACAGGGGTGAACACTGAAGCTTTCTTT. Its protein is CSAIPSRTGVNTEAFF.

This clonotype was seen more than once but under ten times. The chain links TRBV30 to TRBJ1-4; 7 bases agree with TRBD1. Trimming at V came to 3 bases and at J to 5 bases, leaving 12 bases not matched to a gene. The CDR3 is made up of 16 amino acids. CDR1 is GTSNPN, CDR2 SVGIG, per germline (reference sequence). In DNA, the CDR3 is TGTGCCTGGAGCCTGCTGCCGGGACAGTCCAATGAAAAACTGTTTTTT. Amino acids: CAWSLLPGQSNEKLFF.

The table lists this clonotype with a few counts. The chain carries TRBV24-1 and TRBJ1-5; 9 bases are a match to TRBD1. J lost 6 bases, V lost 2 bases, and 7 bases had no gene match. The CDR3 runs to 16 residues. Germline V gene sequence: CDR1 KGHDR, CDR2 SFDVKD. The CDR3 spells CATSDSGQGYPQPQHF. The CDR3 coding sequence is TGTGCCACCAGTGATTCGGGACAGGGCTACCCTCAGCCCCAGCATTTT.

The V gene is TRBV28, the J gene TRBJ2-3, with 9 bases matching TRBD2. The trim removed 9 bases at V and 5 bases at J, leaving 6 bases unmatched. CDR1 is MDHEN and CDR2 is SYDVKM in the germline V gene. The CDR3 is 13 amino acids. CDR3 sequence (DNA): TGTGCCAGTCTGAGCGGGGGGCGAGATACGCAGTATTTT. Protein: CASLSGGRDTQYF.

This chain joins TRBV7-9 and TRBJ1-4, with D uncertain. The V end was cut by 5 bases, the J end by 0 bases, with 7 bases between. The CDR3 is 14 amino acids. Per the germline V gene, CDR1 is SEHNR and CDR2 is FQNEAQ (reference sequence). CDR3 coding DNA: TGTGCCAGCAGCCGGTTTTCAACTAATGAAAAACTGTTTTTT. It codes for CASSRFSTNEKLFF.

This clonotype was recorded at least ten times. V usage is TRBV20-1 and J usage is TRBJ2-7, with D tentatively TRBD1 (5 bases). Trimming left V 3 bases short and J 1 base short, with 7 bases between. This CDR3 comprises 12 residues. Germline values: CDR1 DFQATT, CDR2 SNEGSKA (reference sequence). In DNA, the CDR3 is TGCAGTGCTAGTGACAGTTCCTACGAGCAGTACTTC. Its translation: CSASDSSYEQYF.

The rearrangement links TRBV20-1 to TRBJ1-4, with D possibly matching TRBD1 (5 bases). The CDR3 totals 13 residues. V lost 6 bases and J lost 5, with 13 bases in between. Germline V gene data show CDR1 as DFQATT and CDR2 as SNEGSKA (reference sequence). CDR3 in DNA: TGCAGTGCGCGGACACCTATGAATGAAAAACTGTTTTTT. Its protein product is CSARTPMNEKLFF.

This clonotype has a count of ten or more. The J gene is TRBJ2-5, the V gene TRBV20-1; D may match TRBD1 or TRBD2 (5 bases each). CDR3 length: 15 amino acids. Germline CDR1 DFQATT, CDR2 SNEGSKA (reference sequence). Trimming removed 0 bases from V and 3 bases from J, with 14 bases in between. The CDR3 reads CSARDPGTPKETQYF. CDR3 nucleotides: TGCAGTGCTAGAGATCCCGGGACCCCAAAAGAGACCCAGTACTTC.

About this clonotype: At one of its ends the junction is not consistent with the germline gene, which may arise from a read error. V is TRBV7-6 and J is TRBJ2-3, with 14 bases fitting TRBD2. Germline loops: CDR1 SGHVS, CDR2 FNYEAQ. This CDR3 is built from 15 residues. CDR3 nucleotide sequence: TGTGCCAGCGGCTTAGGACTAGCGGGGGGAGATACGCAGTATTTT. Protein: CASGLGLAGGDTQYF.

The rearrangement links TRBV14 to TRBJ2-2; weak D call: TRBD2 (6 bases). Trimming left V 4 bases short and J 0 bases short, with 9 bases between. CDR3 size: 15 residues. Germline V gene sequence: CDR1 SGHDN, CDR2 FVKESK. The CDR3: CASSLQRANTGELFF. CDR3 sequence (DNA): TGTGCCAGCAGCCTTCAGCGGGCGAACACCGGGGAGCTGTTTTTT.